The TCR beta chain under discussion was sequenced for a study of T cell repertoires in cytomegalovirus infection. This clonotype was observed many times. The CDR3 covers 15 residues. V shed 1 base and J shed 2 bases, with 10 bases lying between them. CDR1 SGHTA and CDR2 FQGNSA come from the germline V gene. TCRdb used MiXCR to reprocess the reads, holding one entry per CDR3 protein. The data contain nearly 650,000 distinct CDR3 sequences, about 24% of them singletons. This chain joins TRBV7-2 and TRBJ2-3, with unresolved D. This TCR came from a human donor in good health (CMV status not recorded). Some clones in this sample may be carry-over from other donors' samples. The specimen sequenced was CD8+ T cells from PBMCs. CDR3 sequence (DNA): TGTGCCAGCAGCTTAGAGGTGGGGAACACAGATACGCAGTATTTT. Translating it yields CASSLEVGNTDTQYF.